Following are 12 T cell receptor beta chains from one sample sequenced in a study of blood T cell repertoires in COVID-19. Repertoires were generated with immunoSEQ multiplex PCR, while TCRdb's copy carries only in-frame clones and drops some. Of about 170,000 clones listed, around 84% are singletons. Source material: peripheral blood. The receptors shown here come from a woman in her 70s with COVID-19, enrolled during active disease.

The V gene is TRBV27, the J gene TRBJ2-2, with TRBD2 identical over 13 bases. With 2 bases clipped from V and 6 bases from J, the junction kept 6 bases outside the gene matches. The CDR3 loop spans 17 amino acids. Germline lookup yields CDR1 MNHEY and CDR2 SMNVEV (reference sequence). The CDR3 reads CASSLGPGLAGAGELFF. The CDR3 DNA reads TGTGCCAGCAGTTTAGGCCCCGGACTAGCGGGAGCCGGGGAGCTGTTTTTT.

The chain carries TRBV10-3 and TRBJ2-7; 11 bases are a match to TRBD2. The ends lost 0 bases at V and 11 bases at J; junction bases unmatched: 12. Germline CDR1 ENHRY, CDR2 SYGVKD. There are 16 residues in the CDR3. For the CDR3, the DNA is TGTGCCATCAGTGAGTCGAGGGGGACTAGCGGTCCCGTCGAGTACTTC. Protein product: CAISESRGTSGPVEYF.

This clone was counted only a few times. Here the CDR3 DNA reads TGTGCCAGCAGTCGTAACTACCAGGGGGATACTGAAGCTTTCTTT. It codes for CASSRNYQGDTEAFF. The chain carries TRBV6-5 and TRBJ1-1; TRBD1 agrees at 7 bases. The germline V gene encodes CDR1 MNHEY and CDR2 SVGAGI. Trimming took 5 bases from V and 5 from J; bases not matched to a gene: 11. The CDR3 runs to 15 residues.

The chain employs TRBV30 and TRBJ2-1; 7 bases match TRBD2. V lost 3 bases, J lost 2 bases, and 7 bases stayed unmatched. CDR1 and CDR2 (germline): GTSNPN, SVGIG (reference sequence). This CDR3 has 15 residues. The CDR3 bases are TGTGCCTGGAGGAGAAGCGGGACTCCCTACAATGAGCAGTTCTTC. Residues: CAWRRSGTPYNEQFF. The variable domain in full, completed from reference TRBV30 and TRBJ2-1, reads SQTIHQWPATLVQPVGSPLSLECTVEGTSNPNLYWYRQAAGRGLQLLFYSVGIGQISSEVPQNLSASRPQDRQFILSSKKLLLSDSGFYLCAWRRSGTPYNEQFFGPGTRLTVL.

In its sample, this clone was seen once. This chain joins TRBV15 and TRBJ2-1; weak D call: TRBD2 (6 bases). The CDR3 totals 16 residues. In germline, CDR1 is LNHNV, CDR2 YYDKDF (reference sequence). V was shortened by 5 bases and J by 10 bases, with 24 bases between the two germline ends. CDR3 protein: CATSPILGAGTREQFF. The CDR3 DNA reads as TGTGCCACCAGCCCTATCCTTGGGGCGGGGACCCGGGAGCAGTTCTTC.

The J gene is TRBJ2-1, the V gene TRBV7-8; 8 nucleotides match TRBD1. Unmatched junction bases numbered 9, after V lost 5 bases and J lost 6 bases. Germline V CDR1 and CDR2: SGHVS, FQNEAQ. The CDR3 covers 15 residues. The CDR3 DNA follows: TGTGCCAGCAGCCCCCGGACAGGGAGTACCAATGAGCAGTTCTTC. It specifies CASSPRTGSTNEQFF.

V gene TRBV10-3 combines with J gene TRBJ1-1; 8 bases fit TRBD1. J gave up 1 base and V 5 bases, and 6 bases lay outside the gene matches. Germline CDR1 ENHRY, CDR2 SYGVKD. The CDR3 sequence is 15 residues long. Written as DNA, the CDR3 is TGTGCCATCAGTCGGACAGGGCGGGGGAACACTGAAGCTTTCTTT. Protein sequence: CAISRTGRGNTEAFF.

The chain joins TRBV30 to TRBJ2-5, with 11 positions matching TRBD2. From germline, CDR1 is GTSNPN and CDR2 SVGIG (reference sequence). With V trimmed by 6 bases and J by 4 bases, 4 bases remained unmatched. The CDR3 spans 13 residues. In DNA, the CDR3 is TGTGCCTGCTTAGCGGGGGGGCGAGAGACCCAGTACTTC. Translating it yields CACLAGGRETQYF.

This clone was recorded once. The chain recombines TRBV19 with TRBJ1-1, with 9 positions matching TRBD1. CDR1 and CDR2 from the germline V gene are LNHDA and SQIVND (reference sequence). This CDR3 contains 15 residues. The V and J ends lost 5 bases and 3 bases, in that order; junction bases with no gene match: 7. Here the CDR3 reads CASSFGTGRDTEAFF. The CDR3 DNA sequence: TGTGCCAGTAGTTTCGGGACAGGGAGGGACACTGAAGCTTTCTTT. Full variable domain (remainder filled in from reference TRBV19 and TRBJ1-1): DGGITQSPKYLFRKEGQNVTLSCEQNLNHDAMYWYRQDPGQGLRLIYYSQIVNDFQKGDIAEGYSVSREKKESFPLTVTSAQKNPTAFYLCASSFGTGRDTEAFFGQGTRLTVV.

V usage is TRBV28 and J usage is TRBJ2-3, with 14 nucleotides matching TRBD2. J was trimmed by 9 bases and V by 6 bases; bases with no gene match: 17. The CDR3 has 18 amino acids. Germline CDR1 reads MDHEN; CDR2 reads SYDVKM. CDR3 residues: CASRPPPGLAGDGITQYF. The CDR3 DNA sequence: TGTGCCAGCAGGCCCCCCCCGGGACTAGCGGGGGATGGAATCACGCAGTATTTT.

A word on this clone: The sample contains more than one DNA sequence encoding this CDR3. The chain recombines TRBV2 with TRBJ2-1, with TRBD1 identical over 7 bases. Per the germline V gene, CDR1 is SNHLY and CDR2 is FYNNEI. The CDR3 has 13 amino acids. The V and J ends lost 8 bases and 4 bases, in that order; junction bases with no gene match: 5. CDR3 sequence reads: CASSRDSYNEQFF. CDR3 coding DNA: TGTGCCAGCTCCCGGGACAGTTACAATGAGCAGTTCTTC.

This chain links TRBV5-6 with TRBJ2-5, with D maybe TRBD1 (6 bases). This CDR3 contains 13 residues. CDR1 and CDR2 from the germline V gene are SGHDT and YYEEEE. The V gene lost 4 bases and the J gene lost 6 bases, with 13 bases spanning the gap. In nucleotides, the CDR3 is TGTGCCAGCAGCGCCTACAGGGTACAGACCCAGTACTTC. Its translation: CASSAYRVQTQYF. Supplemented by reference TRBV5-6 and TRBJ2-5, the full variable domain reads DAGVTQSPTHLIKTRGQQVTLRCSPKSGHDTVSWYQQALGQGPQFIFQYYEEEERQRGNFPDRFSGHQFPNYSSELNVNALLLGDSALYLCASSAYRVQTQYFGPGTRLLVL.